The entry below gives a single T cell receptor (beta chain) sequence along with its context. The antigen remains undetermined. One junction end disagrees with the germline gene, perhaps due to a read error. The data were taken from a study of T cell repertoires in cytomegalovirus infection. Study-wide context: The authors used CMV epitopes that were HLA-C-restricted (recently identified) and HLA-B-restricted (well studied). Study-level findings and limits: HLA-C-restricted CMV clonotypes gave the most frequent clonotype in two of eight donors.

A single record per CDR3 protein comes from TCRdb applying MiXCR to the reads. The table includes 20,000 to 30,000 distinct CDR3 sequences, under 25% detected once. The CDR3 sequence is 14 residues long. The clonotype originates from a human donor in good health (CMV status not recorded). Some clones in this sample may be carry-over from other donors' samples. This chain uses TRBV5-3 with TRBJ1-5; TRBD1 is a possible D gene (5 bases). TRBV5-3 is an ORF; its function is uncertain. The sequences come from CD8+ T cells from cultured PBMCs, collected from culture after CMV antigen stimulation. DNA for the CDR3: TGTGCCAGCAGCTTCGGGACCCCCAATCAGCCCCAGCATTTT. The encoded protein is CASSFGTPNQPQHF.